Following are 12 T cell receptor beta chains from one sample sequenced in a study of T cells after yellow fever vaccination. TCRdb reprocessed the 5' RACE reads with MiXCR, giving one entry per CDR3 protein. Among 300,000 to 350,000 distinct CDR3 sequences listed, 8% to 9.5% were seen once. The input for sequencing was PBMCs, taken approximately 40 days after the first yellow fever vaccination. The origin of the receptors is a man aged 18 to 35 who received the YFV17D yellow fever vaccine.

The rearrangement links TRBV7-6 to TRBJ1-4, with D unresolved. Germline values: CDR1 SGHVS, CDR2 FNYEAQ. V was trimmed by 5 bases and J by 4 bases, leaving 8 bases between them. The CDR3 extends over 13 amino acids. The CDR3: CASSPKVNEKLFF. CDR3 nucleotide sequence: TGTGCCAGCAGCCCGAAAGTTAATGAAAAACTGTTTTTT.

The chain has TRBV7-2 and TRBJ2-7; 10 bases fit TRBD1. The CDR3 is made up of 16 amino acids. V shed 5 bases and J 6 bases; nucleotides not matched to a gene: 13. Germline loops: CDR1 SGHTA, CDR2 FQGNSA. CDR3 protein: CASSPPLTGGYSEQYF. DNA for the CDR3: TGTGCCAGCAGCCCCCCCTTGACAGGGGGCTATTCCGAGCAGTACTTC.

Many counts were recorded for this clonotype. The chain employs TRBV5-6 and TRBJ1-1, with D uncertain. Germline-derived CDR1 and CDR2 are SGHDT and YYEEEE. This CDR3 region has 12 residues. Deletions cut 5 bases from V and 0 bases from J, with 5 bases between. This CDR3 reads CASRGLNTEAFF. The CDR3 DNA follows: TGTGCCAGCAGGGGATTGAACACTGAAGCTTTCTTT. Together with reference TRBV5-6 and TRBJ1-1, the CDR3 gives the full variable domain: DAGVTQSPTHLIKTRGQQVTLRCSPKSGHDTVSWYQQALGQGPQFIFQYYEEEERQRGNFPDRFSGHQFPNYSSELNVNALLLGDSALYLCASRGLNTEAFFGQGTRLTVV.

The chain recombines TRBV4-1 with TRBJ1-6; D is possibly TRBD1 (5 bases). This CDR3 comprises 13 residues. Germline assignment: CDR1 MGHRA and CDR2 YSYEKL. V shed 0 bases and J shed 9 bases, with 6 bases lying between them. The DNA of the CDR3 is TGCGCCAGCAGCCAAGATGGGGCTTCACCCCTCCACTTT. Translated: CASSQDGASPLHF.

This clonotype occurred a few times. This sequence joins TRBV12-3 or TRBV12-4 and TRBJ1-3; perhaps TRBD1 as D (6 bases). This CDR3 region has 17 residues. V lost 5 bases to trimming and J lost 0 bases, with 17 bases between them. The CDR3 protein is CASSPRTEGTSGNTIYF. Written as DNA, the CDR3 is TGTGCCAGCAGTCCCCGGACAGAAGGTACCTCTGGAAACACCATATATTTT.

This clonotype was counted many times. The chain is built from TRBV5-1 and TRBJ2-3; the match to TRBD2 covers 13 bases. This CDR3 is 16 amino acids long. Germline lookup yields CDR1 SGHRS and CDR2 YFSETQ. Trimming took 4 bases from V and 4 from J; bases not matched to a gene: 6. CDR3: CASSILAGGLPDTQYF. The CDR3 DNA is TGCGCCAGCAGCATACTAGCGGGGGGGTTGCCAGATACGCAGTATTTT.

A remark on this clonotype: This may come from a read error, since a much larger clone is one base off. V and J are TRBV3-1 and TRBJ2-5; TRBD2 aligns across 9 bases. The CDR3 extends over 15 amino acids. CDR1 LGHDT and CDR2 YNNKEL come from the germline V gene (reference sequence). The CDR3 nucleotides read TGTGCCAGCAGCCAAGGAGCGGGGGGCCAAGAGACCCCGTACTTC. This translates into CASSQGAGGQETPYF.

The chain employs TRBV27 and TRBJ2-1, with D unresolved. CDR3 size: 14 residues. V lost 4 bases to trimming and J lost 4 bases, with 11 bases between them. Looked up from germline, CDR1 is MNHEY and CDR2 is SMNVEV (reference sequence). This CDR3 is CASSSQTGYNEQFF. As DNA, the CDR3 is TGTGCCAGCAGTTCCCAGACTGGGTACAATGAGCAGTTCTTC.

The chain carries TRBV7-2 and TRBJ1-1; no reliable D call. Germline values: CDR1 SGHTA, CDR2 FQGNSA. V lost 5 bases, J lost 5 bases, and 6 bases lay in between. This CDR3 is 11 amino acids long. The CDR3 sequence is CASSRQTEAFF. In DNA form, the CDR3 reads TGTGCCAGCAGCCGCCAAACTGAAGCTTTCTTT.

This clonotype was seen a few times. The rearrangement uses TRBV5-1 and TRBJ2-7; 9 positions agree with TRBD1. Looked up from germline, CDR1 is SGHRS and CDR2 is YFSETQ. V was clipped by 4 bases and J by 5 bases; unmatched bases: 10. The CDR3 loop spans 15 amino acids. This CDR3 reads CASSIQGQGGDEQYV. Written as DNA, the CDR3 is TGCGCCAGCAGCATACAGGGACAGGGTGGCGACGAGCAGTACGTC.

This clonotype has only a few counts. V is TRBV7-8 and J is TRBJ2-2; a possible D gene is TRBD1 (6 bases). Trimming pared 2 bases from V and 3 bases from J, leaving 16 bases between. The germline V gene has CDR1 SGHVS and CDR2 FQNEAQ. The CDR3 is 17 amino acids. In nucleotides, the CDR3 is TGTGCCAGCAGCTTATACTCCCCGGCAGGGGACACCGGGGAGCTGTTTTTT. Its protein product is CASSLYSPAGDTGELFF.

CDR3 amino acids: CASSQVHRAGRNQPQHF. The CDR3, as DNA: TGTGCCAGCAGCCAAGTCCACAGGGCGGGGCGCAATCAGCCCCAGCATTTT. The rearrangement uses TRBV3-1 and TRBJ1-5; D might be TRBD1 (6 bases). This CDR3 is built from 17 residues. Trimming removed 1 base at V and 2 bases at J, with 15 bases between. The V gene's germline CDR1 is LGHDT and CDR2 YNNKEL (reference sequence).